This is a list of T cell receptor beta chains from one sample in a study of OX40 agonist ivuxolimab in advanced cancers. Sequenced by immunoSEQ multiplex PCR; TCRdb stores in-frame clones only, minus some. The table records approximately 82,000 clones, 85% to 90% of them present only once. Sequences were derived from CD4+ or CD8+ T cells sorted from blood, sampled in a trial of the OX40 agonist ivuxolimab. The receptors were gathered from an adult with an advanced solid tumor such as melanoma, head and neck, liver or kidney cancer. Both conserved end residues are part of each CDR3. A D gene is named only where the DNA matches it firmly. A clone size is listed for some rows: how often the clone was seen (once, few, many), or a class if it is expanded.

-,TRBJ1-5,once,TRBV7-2,TGTGCCAGCAGCTTGCGGACAGATCAGCCCCAGCATTTT,CASSLRTDQPQHF
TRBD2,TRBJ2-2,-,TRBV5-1,TGCGCCAGCAGCCAAGGACTAGCGGGGGACACCGGGGAGCTGTTTTTT,CASSQGLAGDTGELFF
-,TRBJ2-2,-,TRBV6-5,TGTGCCAGCAGTTACGGGCGATGGGGCGGGGAGCTGTTTTTT,CASSYGRWGGELFF
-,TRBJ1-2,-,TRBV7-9,TGTGCCAGCAGCCCCCCGGCGGGGGCCGGCTATGGCTACACCTTC,CASSPPAGAGYGYTF
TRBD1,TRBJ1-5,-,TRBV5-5,TGTGCCAGCAGCCGGAAGGGACAGGGGGATCAGCCCCAGCATTTT,CASSRKGQGDQPQHF
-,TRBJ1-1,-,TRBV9,TGTGCCAGCAGCGTAGCTGATCTTGGGCGGACTGAAGCTTTCTTT,CASSVADLGRTEAFF
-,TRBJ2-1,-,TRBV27,TGTGCCAGCAGTCTCGGGACAGGGATTGGCGGGGGGGCCCAGGAGCAGTTCTTC,CASSLGTGIGGGAQEQFF
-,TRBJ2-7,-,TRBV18,TGTGCCAGCTCCAGTGGGGCAGAGAACTCCTACGAGCAGTACTTC,CASSSGAENSYEQYF
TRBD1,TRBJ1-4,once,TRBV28,TGTGCCAGCAATGGTGGGGGCAGGGGGGCTGAAAAACTGTTTTTT,CASNGGGRGAEKLFF
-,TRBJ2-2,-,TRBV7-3,TGTGCCAGCAGCCCTTGGGGGGGGCGAAACACCGGGGAGCTGTTTTTT,CASSPWGGRNTGELFF
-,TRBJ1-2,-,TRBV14,TGTGCCAGCAGCCAAGATGAATTGGTAGGGTACTTCGGTGGCTACACCTTC,CASSQDELVGYFGGYTF
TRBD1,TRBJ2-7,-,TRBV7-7,TGTGCTAGCCCAACTGCGAGGGGGCCCTACGAGCAGTACTTC,CASPTARGPYEQYF
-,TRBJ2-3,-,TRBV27,TGTGCCAGCAGTTTAAGGGGACCGCCTAGCACAGATACGCAGTATTTT,CASSLRGPPSTDTQYF
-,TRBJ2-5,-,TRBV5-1,TGCGCCAGCAGCCAGCAAAAAGAGACCCAGTACTTC,CASSQQKETQYF
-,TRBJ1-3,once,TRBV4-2,TGTGCCAGCAGCCAAGGGTGGGAGGAGCTGGCCCGCGGAAACACCATATATTTT,CASSQGWEELARGNTIYF
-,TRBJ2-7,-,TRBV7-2,TGTGCCAGCAGCTTAGTCCACCAGTCCACCTCCTACGAGCAGTACTTC,CASSLVHQSTSYEQYF
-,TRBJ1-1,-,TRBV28,TGTGCCAGCAGGCAGAATGAAGCTTTCTTT,CASRQNEAFF
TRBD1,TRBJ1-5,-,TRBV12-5,TGTGCTAGTGTCCCGGGACAGGGGCCGGGGCCCCAGCATTTT,CASVPGQGPGPQHF
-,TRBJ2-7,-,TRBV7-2,TGTGCCAGCAGCCCGGACAGATACTCCTACGAGCAGTACTTC,CASSPDRYSYEQYF
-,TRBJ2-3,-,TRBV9,TGTGCCAGCAGCCCATCAAGCACAGATACGCAGTATTTT,CASSPSSTDTQYF
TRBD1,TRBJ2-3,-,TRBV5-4,TGTGCCAGCAGCTTAGGGGACAGGGGCACAGATACGCAGTATTTT,CASSLGDRGTDTQYF
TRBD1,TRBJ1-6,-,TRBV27,TGTGCCAGCAGTTACGGGACAGCGATTAATTCACCCCTCCACTTT,CASSYGTAINSPLHF
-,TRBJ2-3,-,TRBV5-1,TGCGCCAGCAGCACGGGACGAGGCACAGATACGCAGTATTTT,CASSTGRGTDTQYF
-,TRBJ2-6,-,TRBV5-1,TGCGCCAGCAGCTTGGCCTCCGATTCTGGGGCCAACGTCCTGACTTTC,CASSLASDSGANVLTF
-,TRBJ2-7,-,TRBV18,TGTGCCAGCTCACCAAGGAATCACGAGCAGTACTTC,CASSPRNHEQYF
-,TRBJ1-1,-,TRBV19,TGTGCCAGTAGTATGTACAGATTGAACACTGAAGCTTTCTTT,CASSMYRLNTEAFF
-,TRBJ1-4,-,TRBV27,TGTGCCAGCAGTTTATGGTCCGGGGGCTGGGAAAAACTGTTTTTT,CASSLWSGGWEKLFF
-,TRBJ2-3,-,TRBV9,TGTGCCAGCAGCGTTCTGGCGGGGGCTAGCACAGATACGCAGTATTTT,CASSVLAGASTDTQYF
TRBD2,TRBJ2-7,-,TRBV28,TGTGCCAGCAGGACTAGCGAATCCGAGCAGTACTTC,CASRTSESEQYF
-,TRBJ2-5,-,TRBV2,TGTGCCAGCAGTGACGAGTGGCACTCGGGGCAGACCCAGTACTTC,CASSDEWHSGQTQYF
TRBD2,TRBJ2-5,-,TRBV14,TGTGCCAGCAGCCAATCCGCGGGGGGGCCGGAGACCCAGTACTTC,CASSQSAGGPETQYF
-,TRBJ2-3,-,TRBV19,TGTGCCAGTAGTCCCCGGCCAGCTAGCACAGATACGCAGTATTTT,CASSPRPASTDTQYF
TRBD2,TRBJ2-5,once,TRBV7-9,TGTGCCAGCAGCCATACTAGCGCTGGAGAGACCCAGTACTTC,CASSHTSAGETQYF
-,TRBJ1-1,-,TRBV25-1,TGTGCCAGCAGTGCCAGGGGATCCACTGAAGCTTTCTTT,CASSARGSTEAFF
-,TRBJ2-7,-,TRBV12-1,TGTGCCAGCAGCTTTGCAGGGACCGAGCAGTACTTC,CASSFAGTEQYF
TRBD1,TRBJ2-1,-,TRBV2,TGTGCCAGCAGGTCTGGGACAGAAGCCTACAATGAGCAGTTCTTC,CASRSGTEAYNEQFF
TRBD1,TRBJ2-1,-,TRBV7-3,TGTGCCAGCAGCCGGGACAGGGACAATGAGCAGTTCTTC,CASSRDRDNEQFF
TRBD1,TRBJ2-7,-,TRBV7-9,TGTGCCAGCAGCTTCGGACAGGGGGTGTACGAGCAGTACTTC,CASSFGQGVYEQYF
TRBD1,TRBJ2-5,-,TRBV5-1,TGCGCCAGCAGCTTGGTGGCAGGGGGCAGGGGAGAGACCCAGTACTTC,CASSLVAGGRGETQYF
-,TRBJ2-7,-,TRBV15,TGTGCCACCAGTCAGGACCGAATGAGCTCCTACGAGCAGTACTTC,CATSQDRMSSYEQYF
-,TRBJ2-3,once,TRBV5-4,TGTGCCAGCAGCTTGGGAGAATATACGCAGTATTTT,CASSLGEYTQYF
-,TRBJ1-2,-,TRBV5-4,TGTGCCAGCAGCTTGGTGCGGGAGAACTATGGCTACACCTTC,CASSLVRENYGYTF
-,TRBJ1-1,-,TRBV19,TGTGCCAGTAGCCCACAAATCAACACTGAAGCTTTCTTT,CASSPQINTEAFF
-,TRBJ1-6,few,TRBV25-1,TGTGCCAGCAGTGAAACTGGGACAAGGGGGGATTCACCCCTCCACTTT,CASSETGTRGDSPLHF
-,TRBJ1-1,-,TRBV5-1,TGCGCCAGCAGCCGGGACGGGATAGGGAACACTGAAGCTTTCTTT,CASSRDGIGNTEAFF
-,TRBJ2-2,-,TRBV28,TGTGCCAGCAGGCCTCCAGGACAACATGCGGAGCTGTTTTTT,CASRPPGQHAELFF
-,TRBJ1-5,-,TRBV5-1,TGCGCCAGCAGCCCGGGACCTTATAGCAATCAGCCCCAGCATTTT,CASSPGPYSNQPQHF
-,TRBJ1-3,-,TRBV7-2,TGTGCCAGCAGCTTAGGCGAGGGACACCGCTCTGGAAACACCATATATTTT,CASSLGEGHRSGNTIYF
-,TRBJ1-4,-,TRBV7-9,TGTGCCAGCAGCTTACGGGGGGCGCGAGAAAAACTGTTTTTT,CASSLRGAREKLFF
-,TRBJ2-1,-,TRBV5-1,TGCGCCAGCAGCTTGGGGGCCGGATACAATGAGCAGTTCTTC,CASSLGAGYNEQFF
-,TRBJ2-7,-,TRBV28,TGTGCCAGCAGTTCGTACAGGCCAGACGGCGAGCAGTACTTC,CASSSYRPDGEQYF
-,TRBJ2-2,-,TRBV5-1,TGCGCCAGCAGCTCTGGACAGACGAACACCGGGGAGCTGTTTTTT,CASSSGQTNTGELFF
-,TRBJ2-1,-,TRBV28,TGTGCCAGCGGACTAACAGGGGTGGCATTTGAGCAGTTCTTC,CASGLTGVAFEQFF
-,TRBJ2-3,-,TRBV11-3,TGTGCCAGCGCTTTTTCAGCCTCGGGCACAGATACGCAGTATTTT,CASAFSASGTDTQYF
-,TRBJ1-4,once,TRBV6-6,TGTGCCAGCAGTTACGGCAGAAATGAAAAACTGTTTTTT,CASSYGRNEKLFF
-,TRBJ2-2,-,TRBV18,TGTGCCAGCTCACGCCAGGGCCCCAACACCGGGGAGCTGTTTTTT,CASSRQGPNTGELFF
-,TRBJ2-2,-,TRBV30,TGTGCCTGGGCGGGCACCGGGGAGCTGTTTTTT,CAWAGTGELFF